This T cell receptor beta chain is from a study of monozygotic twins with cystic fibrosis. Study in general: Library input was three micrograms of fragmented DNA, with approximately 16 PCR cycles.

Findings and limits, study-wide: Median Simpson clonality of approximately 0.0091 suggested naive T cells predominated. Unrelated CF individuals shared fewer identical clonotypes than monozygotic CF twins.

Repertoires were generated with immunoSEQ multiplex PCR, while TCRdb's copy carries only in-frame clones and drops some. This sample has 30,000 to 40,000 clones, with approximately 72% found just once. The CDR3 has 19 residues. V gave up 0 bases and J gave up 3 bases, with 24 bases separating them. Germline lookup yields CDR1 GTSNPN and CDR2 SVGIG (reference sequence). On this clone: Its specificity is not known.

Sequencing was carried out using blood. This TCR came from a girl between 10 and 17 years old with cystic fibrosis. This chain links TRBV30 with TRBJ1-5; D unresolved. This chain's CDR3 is CAWSVRNKEGYPFNQPQHF. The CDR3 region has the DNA TGTGCCTGGAGTGTACGTAATAAGGAAGGCTACCCATTCAATCAGCCCCAGCATTTT.